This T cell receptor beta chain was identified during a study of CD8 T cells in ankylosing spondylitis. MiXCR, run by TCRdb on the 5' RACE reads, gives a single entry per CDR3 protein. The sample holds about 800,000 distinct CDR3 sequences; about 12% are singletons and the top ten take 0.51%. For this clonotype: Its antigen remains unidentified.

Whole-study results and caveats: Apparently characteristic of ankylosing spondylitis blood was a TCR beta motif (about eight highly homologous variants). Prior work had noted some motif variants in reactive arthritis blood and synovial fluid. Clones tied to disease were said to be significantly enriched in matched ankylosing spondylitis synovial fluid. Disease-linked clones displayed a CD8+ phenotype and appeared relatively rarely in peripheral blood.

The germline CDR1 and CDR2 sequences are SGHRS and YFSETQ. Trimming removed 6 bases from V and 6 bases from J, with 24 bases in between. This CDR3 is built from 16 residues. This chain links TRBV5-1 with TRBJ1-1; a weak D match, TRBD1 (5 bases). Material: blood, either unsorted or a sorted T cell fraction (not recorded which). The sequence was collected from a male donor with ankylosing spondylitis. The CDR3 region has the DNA TGCGCCAGCACGTCGAACGGACAAAGCATCGGCGCTGAAGCTTTCTTT. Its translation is CASTSNGQSIGAEAFF.